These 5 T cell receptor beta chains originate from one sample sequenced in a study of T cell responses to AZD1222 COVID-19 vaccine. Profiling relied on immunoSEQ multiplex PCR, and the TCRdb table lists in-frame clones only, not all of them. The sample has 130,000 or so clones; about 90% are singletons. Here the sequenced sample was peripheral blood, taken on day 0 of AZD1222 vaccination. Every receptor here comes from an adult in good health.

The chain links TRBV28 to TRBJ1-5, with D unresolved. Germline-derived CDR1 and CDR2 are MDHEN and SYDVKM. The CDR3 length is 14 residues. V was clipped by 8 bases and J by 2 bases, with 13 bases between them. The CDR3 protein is CASGRRGGNQPQHF. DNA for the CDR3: TGTGCCAGCGGGCGGCGAGGTGGCAATCAGCCCCAGCATTTT.

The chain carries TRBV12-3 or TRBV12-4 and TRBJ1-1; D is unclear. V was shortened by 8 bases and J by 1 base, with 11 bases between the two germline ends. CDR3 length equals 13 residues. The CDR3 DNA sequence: TGTGCCAGCCTCCGGAGGGAGAACACTGAAGCTTTCTTT. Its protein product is CASLRRENTEAFF.

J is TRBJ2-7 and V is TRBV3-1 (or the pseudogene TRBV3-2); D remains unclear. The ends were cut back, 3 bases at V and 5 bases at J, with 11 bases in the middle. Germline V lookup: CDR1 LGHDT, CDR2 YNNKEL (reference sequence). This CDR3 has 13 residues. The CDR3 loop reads CASSHLANDEQYF. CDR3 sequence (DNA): TGTGCCAGCAGCCACCTTGCGAATGACGAGCAGTACTTC.

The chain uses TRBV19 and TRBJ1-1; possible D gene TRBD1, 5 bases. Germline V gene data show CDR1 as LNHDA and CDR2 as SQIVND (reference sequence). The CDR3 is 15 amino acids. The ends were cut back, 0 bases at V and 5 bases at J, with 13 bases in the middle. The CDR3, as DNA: TGTGCCAGTAGTATAGAGGCGGGGACTGGGACTGAAGCTTTCTTT. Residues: CASSIEAGTGTEAFF.

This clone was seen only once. CDR3 DNA: TGTGCCAGCAGTGAAGAGTTGGCGGAGAAGTTCTTC. As protein: CASSEELAEKFF. The chain links TRBV2 to TRBJ2-1; no clear D gene. V was cut by 1 base and J by 14 bases, with 12 bases left in between. The CDR3 spans 12 residues. Germline CDR1 reads SNHLY; CDR2 reads FYNNEI.